These 11 T cell receptor beta chains share one sample of origin, sequenced in a study of cytomegalovirus exposure and HLA in healthy donors. The PCR had 60 Vbeta and 13 Jbeta primers. The data were produced by immunoSEQ multiplex PCR, yet TCRdb's version contains in-frame clones alone and is incomplete. The data show 150,000 to 200,000 clones, 65% to 80% seen once. Sample: PBMCs. Source of these receptors: a woman between 40 and 55 years old in good health and CMV-seronegative.

The chain uses TRBV5-1 and TRBJ1-2; D is uncertain. The CDR3 has 16 amino acids. V gave up 2 bases and J gave up 0 bases, with 14 bases separating them. Germline V gene lookup returns CDR1 SGHRS and CDR2 YFSETQ. CDR3 sequence (DNA): TGCGCCAGCAGCTTCAACGGCAGACTTACTAACTATGGCTACACCTTC. It specifies CASSFNGRLTNYGYTF.

This chain joins TRBV9 and TRBJ1-4; D not certain. The length of the CDR3 is 15 residues. Germline V gene lookup returns CDR1 SGDLS and CDR2 YYNGEE. With 3 bases removed from V and 0 bases from J, the gap between germline ends came to 9 bases. CDR3 coding DNA: TGTGCCAGCAGCGGAGGTAGAGCAACTAATGAAAAACTGTTTTTT. This sequence encodes CASSGGRATNEKLFF.

CDR3 bases: TGTGCCAGCAGTGCTATAGACAGGAGCTCCTCTGGAAACACCATATATTTT. It is translated as CASSAIDRSSSGNTIYF. The gene calls are TRBV6-1 and TRBJ1-3, with a possible D match to TRBD1 (6 bases). The CDR3 extends over 17 amino acids. Germline CDR1 MNHNS, CDR2 SASEGT. V lost 4 bases to trimming and J lost 0 bases, with 16 bases between them.

This chain joins TRBV7-9 and TRBJ2-7; possibly TRBD2 for D (6 bases). Germline V gene sequence: CDR1 SEHNR, CDR2 FQNEAQ (reference sequence). V lost 5 bases, J lost 2 bases, and 16 bases lay in between. This CDR3 is built from 15 residues. The CDR3 loop reads CASSDPLRGTYEQYF. As DNA, the CDR3 is TGTGCCAGCAGCGATCCTCTTCGGGGGACCTACGAGCAGTACTTC.

This clone was recorded a few times. This CDR3 is CASSPGQGFSYEQYF. CDR3 bases: TGCGCCAGCAGCCCTGGACAGGGCTTCTCCTACGAGCAGTACTTC. V is TRBV5-1 and J is TRBJ2-7; 8 bases match TRBD1. The CDR3 is 15 amino acids. The V gene end was trimmed by 4 bases and the J gene end by 0 bases; junction bases not matched to a gene: 6. CDR1 and CDR2 (germline): SGHRS, YFSETQ.

In its sample, this clone was seen a few times. This rearrangement joins TRBV5-1 to TRBJ1-1; TRBD1 agrees at 9 bases. The junction had 5 bases not matched to a gene; V was cut back by 0 bases and J by 5 bases. Germline loops: CDR1 SGHRS, CDR2 YFSETQ. The length of the CDR3 is 15 residues. The DNA of the CDR3 is TGCGCCAGCAGCTTGGGAGACAGGGGGAGAACTGAAGCTTTCTTT. Protein: CASSLGDRGRTEAFF.

This chain connects TRBV19 to TRBJ2-5; TRBD1 is a possible D gene (6 bases). Deletions cut 5 bases from V and 1 base from J, with 14 bases between. The length of the CDR3 is 15 residues. Germline-derived CDR1 and CDR2 are LNHDA and SQIVND (reference sequence). DNA for the CDR3: TGTGCCAGTAGTCCTCAATCAGGGGTCCAAGAGACCCAGTACTTC. Its translation: CASSPQSGVQETQYF.

V gene TRBV6-5 combines with J gene TRBJ1-1, with 8 bases aligning to TRBD1. The CDR3 contains 15 residues. V was pared by 6 bases and J by 4 bases, with 10 bases of the junction left unmatched. CDR1 is MNHEY, CDR2 SVGAGI, per germline. The CDR3 loop reads CASRTKTGVATEAFF. The CDR3, as DNA: TGTGCCAGCAGGACCAAGACAGGGGTTGCCACTGAAGCTTTCTTT.

The rearrangement links TRBV18 to TRBJ1-1; D is unresolved. This CDR3 spans 15 amino acids. CDR1 and CDR2 from the germline V gene are KGHSH and LQKENI. The ends were cut back, 0 bases at V and 0 bases at J, with 8 bases in the middle. The CDR3 DNA follows: TGTGCCAGCTCACCACCCCACAGTTTGAACACTGAAGCTTTCTTT. Its translation is CASSPPHSLNTEAFF.

The rearrangement links TRBV4-1 to TRBJ2-1; possibly TRBD2 for D (5 bases). V shed 0 bases and J shed 9 bases, with 24 bases lying between them. Per the germline V gene, CDR1 is MGHRA and CDR2 is YSYEKL. This CDR3 spans 18 amino acids. Written as DNA, the CDR3 is TGCGCCAGCAGCCAAGATTCGTCTGTCTCCGGCCCTCGGGGTGAGCAGTTCTTC. Translation: CASSQDSSVSGPRGEQFF.

V and J are TRBV7-8 and TRBJ1-5; 8 nucleotides align to TRBD1. This CDR3 is built from 14 residues. J gave up 3 bases and V 4 bases, and 2 bases lay outside the gene matches. The germline V gene has CDR1 SGHVS and CDR2 FQNEAQ. CDR3 region: CASSWTGNNQPQHF. As DNA, the CDR3 is TGTGCCAGCAGCTGGACAGGGAACAATCAGCCCCAGCATTTT.